This T cell receptor (beta chain) is drawn from a study of T cells after yellow fever vaccination. Study details: Preparation used SMART-Seq v4 Ultra Low Input for the low-cell-number fractions.

The CDR3 spans 15 residues. V lost 1 base and J 4 bases, leaving 11 bases between the germline ends. This clonotype was counted ten times or more. Its antigen remains unknown. Study-wide results and limits: Peaking faster, on day 5 versus 15, the secondary response was nonetheless weaker. Abundant clonotypes from the bulk population could contaminate FACS-sorted repertoires.

Making TCR cDNA involved 5'RACE template switching, which added UMIs and a universal primer site. Using its own MiXCR run on the 5' RACE reads, TCRdb lists one record per CDR3 protein. The data contain around 330,000 distinct CDR3 sequences, roughly 3.5% of them singletons. This TCR derives from a man between 18 and 35 years old who received the YFV17D yellow fever vaccine. The material was PBMCs, obtained on the day of the yellow fever booster vaccination. The V gene is TRBV12-3 or TRBV12-4, the J gene TRBJ2-1, with D possibly being TRBD2 (7 bases). Written as DNA, the CDR3 is TGTGCCAGCAGTTTAGGCGGGGGCCGGTACAATGAGCAGTTCTTC. Its translation: CASSLGGGRYNEQFF.